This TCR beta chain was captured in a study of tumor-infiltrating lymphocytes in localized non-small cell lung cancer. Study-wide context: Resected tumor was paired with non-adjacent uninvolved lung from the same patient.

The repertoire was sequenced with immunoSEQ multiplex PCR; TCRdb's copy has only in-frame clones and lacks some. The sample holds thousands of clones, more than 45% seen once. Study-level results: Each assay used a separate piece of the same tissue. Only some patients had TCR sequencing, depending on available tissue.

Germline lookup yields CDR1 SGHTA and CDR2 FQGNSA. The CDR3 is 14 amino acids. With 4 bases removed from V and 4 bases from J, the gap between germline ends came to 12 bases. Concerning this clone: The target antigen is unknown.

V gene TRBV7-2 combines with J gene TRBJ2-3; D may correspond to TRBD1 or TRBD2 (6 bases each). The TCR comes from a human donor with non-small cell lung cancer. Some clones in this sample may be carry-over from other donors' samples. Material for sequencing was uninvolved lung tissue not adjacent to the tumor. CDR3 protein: CASSSEGGPDTQYF. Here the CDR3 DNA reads TGTGCCAGCAGCTCTGAAGGGGGGCCAGATACGCAGTATTTT.